This passage covers 8 T cell receptor beta chains from one sample sequenced in a study of Ad26.COV2.S vaccination and SARS-CoV-2 variants. Indicated treatment: around 19 received Ad26.COV2.S at low or high dose, single or two shots; 5 received placebo; per-sample allocation not given. Material that was analyzed had been drawn on day 63 after the first vaccine or placebo injection. The protocol was immunoSEQ multiplex PCR, while the TCRdb copy is restricted to in-frame clones and leaves out a portion. The data show roughly 460,000 clones, nearly 90% seen once. The specimen comprised peripheral blood, sampled in a trial of Ad26.COV2.S vaccine versus placebo. All receptors derive from a person between 18 and 59 years old who received the Ad26.COV2.S COVID-19 vaccine or a placebo.

J is TRBJ1-1 and V is TRBV7-3; D is possibly TRBD1 (6 bases). The V gene lost 2 bases and the J gene lost 3 bases, with 19 bases spanning the gap. Germline loops: CDR1 SGHTA, CDR2 FQGTGA. The CDR3 is made up of 17 amino acids. CDR3 sequence reads: CASSLSLIQGEYTEAFF. CDR3 sequence (DNA): TGTGCCAGCAGCTTATCCCTTATACAGGGAGAGTACACTGAAGCTTTCTTT.

The rearrangement uses TRBV7-8 and TRBJ1-4; no clear D. The germline CDR1 and CDR2 sequences are SGHVS and FQNEAQ. Trimming pared 1 base from V and 5 bases from J, leaving 8 bases between. This CDR3 has 14 amino acids. CDR3 nucleotide sequence: TGTGCCAGCAGCTTAGTTAGTAGGAATGAAAAACTGTTTTTT. Translated, it gives CASSLVSRNEKLFF.

The V and J genes are TRBV7-8 and TRBJ2-7; D perhaps matches TRBD1 (6 bases). From germline, CDR1 is SGHVS and CDR2 FQNEAQ. CDR3 length: 13 amino acids. The ends were cut back, 5 bases at V and 3 bases at J, with 11 bases in the middle. The CDR3: CASSPGHFYEQYF. DNA of the CDR3: TGTGCCAGCAGCCCGGGACACTTCTACGAGCAGTACTTC. The full variable domain, rest sourced from reference TRBV7-8 and TRBJ2-7, is GAGVSQSPRYKVAKRGQDVALRCDPISGHVSLFWYQQALGQGPEFLTYFQNEAQLDKSGLPSDRFFAERPEGSVSTLKIQRTQQEDSAVYLCASSPGHFYEQYFGPGTRLTVT.

This sequence joins TRBV18 and TRBJ2-7; D is unclear. The ends were cut back, 4 bases at V and 2 bases at J, with 21 bases in the middle. Looked up from germline, CDR1 is KGHSH and CDR2 is LQKENI. CDR3 length: 17 residues. In DNA, the CDR3 is TGTGCCAGCTCACACTCCACGTTGAAGGGCCTCACCTACGAGCAGTACTTC. As protein: CASSHSTLKGLTYEQYF.

V is TRBV3-1 (or the pseudogene TRBV3-2) and J is TRBJ1-1; TRBD1 matches at 7 bases. The V gene's germline CDR1 is LGHDT and CDR2 YNNKEL (reference sequence). The junction had 7 bases not matched to a gene; V was cut back by 0 bases and J by 3 bases. The CDR3 is 16 amino acids. Here the CDR3 reads CASSQDGTGAYTEAFF. The CDR3 DNA sequence: TGTGCCAGCAGCCAAGATGGTACAGGGGCATACACTGAAGCTTTCTTT.

The genes are TRBV7-2 and TRBJ1-5, with D hard to call. CDR1 is SGHTA, CDR2 FQGNSA, per germline. The CDR3 runs 13 residues. V was cut by 2 bases and J by 7 bases, with 9 bases left in between. The CDR3 nucleotides are TGTGCCAGCAGCTTACCGGGAAGACAGCCCCAGCATTTT. Amino acid sequence: CASSLPGRQPQHF.

This clone was recorded once. The V gene is TRBV30, the J gene TRBJ1-2; 8 bases match TRBD1. Germline CDR1 GTSNPN, CDR2 SVGIG (reference sequence). The CDR3 runs to 17 residues. V was clipped by 2 bases and J by 8 bases; unmatched bases: 19. CDR3 bases: TGTGCCTGGAGTCCTACTCGCCCGGGACAGGTGTCGTCCGGCTACACCTTC. Its protein is CAWSPTRPGQVSSGYTF.

V usage is TRBV6-2 or TRBV6-3 and J usage is TRBJ2-1; TRBD1 might be the D (5 bases). CDR1 MNHEY and CDR2 SVGEGT come from the germline V gene. The CDR3 runs 13 residues. V lost 5 bases and J lost 4, with 9 bases in between. CDR3 in DNA: TGTGCCAGCAGTGGATCAGGGTACAATGAGCAGTTCTTC. As protein: CASSGSGYNEQFF.